Detailed here is one TCR beta chain. These data come from a study of CD8 T cells in Susac syndrome. The T cells that were sequenced for TCR beta were CD8+ and CD4+ cells from blood. Negative isolation yielded CD4+ and CD8+ T cells, and FACS enriched TEMRA cells. Random hexamers were used to reverse transcribe 0.5 to 1 ug of RNA. The TCR beta CDR3 was amplified by immunoSEQ multiplex PCR across 54 Vbeta, 13 Jbeta. Each CDR3 protein gets one entry after TCRdb re-called the immunoSEQ multiplex PCR reads with MiXCR. The repertoire holds about 440,000 distinct CDR3 sequences, with around 83% as singletons. The CDR3 loop spans 15 amino acids. With 0 bases clipped from V and 8 bases from J, the junction kept 7 bases outside the gene matches. Germline V gene data show CDR1 as SGHRS and CDR2 as YFSETQ.

V gene TRBV5-1 combines with J gene TRBJ1-2; 10 bases match TRBD1. The TCR originated in a human donor with multiple sclerosis. Sequencing was performed on CD8+ T cells from PBMCs. The CDR3 region is CASSLGDRGGGGYTF. CDR3 bases: TGCGCCAGCAGCTTGGGGGACAGGGGTGGAGGCGGCTACACCTTC. Variable domain in full (rest from reference TRBV5-1 and TRBJ1-2): KAGVTQTPRYLIKTRGQQVTLSCSPISGHRSVSWYQQTPGQGLQFLFEYFSETQRNKGNFPGRFSGRQFSNSRSEMNVSTLELGDSALYLCASSLGDRGGGGYTFGSGTRLTVV.